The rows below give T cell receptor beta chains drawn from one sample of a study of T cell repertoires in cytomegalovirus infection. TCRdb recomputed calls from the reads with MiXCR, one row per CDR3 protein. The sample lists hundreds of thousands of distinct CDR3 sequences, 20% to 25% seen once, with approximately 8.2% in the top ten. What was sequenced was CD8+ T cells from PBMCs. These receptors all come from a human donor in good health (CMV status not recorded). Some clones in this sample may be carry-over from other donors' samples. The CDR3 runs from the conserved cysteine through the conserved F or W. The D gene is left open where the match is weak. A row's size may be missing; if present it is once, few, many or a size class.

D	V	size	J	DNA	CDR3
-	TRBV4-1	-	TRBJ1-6	TGCGCCAGCAGCCTTACCTATAATTCACCCCTCCACTTT	CASSLTYNSPLHF
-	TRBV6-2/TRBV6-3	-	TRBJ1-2	TGTGCCAGCAGTTACCCCACTGATCTACTAAAGGATGGCTACACCTTC	CASSYPTDLLKDGYTF
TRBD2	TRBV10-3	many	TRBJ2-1	TGTGCCATCAGGGTCGGGACTAGCGAAAATGAGCAGTTCTTC	CAIRVGTSENEQFF
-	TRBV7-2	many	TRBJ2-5	TGTGCCAGCAGCTTAGGTCGGGTTTCTAAAGAGACCCAGTACTTC	CASSLGRVSKETQYF
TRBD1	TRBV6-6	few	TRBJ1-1	TGTGCCAGCAGTTCCTGGACAGGGAGGAAAACTGAAGCTTTCTTT	CASSSWTGRKTEAFF
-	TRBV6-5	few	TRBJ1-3	TGTGCCAGCAGTACTCGGACATTCTCTGGAAACACCATATATTTT	CASSTRTFSGNTIYF
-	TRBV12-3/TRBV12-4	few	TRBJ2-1	TGTGCCAGCCGGAGTAGCGGCCGCCCGGGTGAGCAGTTCTTC	CASRSSGRPGEQFF
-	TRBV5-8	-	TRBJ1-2	TGTGCCAGCAGCAGAAACACAGGAGTCGCAAATGGCTACACCTTC	CASSRNTGVANGYTF
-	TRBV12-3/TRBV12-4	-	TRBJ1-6	TGTGCCAGCACCGAGATGAGCTCCTATAATTCACCCCTCCACTTT	CASTEMSSYNSPLHF
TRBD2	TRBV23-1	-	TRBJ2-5	TGCGCCAGCAGTCAACTAGCGGGGCAAGAGACCCAGTACTTC	CASSQLAGQETQYF
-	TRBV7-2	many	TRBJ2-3	TGTGCCAGCAGCTTAGGGGGACCGGGGGGCGCAGATACGCAGTATTTT	CASSLGGPGGADTQYF
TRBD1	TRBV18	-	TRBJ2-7	TGTGCCAACTCGCCCTGGGACAGGGAGGGATCGAAAATGGGCGAGCAGTACTTC	CANSPWDREGSKMGEQYF
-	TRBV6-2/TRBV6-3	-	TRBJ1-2	TGTGCCAGCAGTTATAGGGGCAGCGGCTATGGCTACACCTTC	CASSYRGSGYGYTF
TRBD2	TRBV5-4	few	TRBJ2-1	TGTGCCAGCAGTCGTAGCGGGGAGTCCTACAATGAGCAGTTCTTC	CASSRSGESYNEQFF
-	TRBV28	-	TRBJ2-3	TGTGCCAGCAGTTTCCCCCGACAGGATAGCACAGATACGCAGTATTTT	CASSFPRQDSTDTQYF
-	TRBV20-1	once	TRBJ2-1	TGCAGTGCTAGGGGCTCCTACAATGAGCAGTTCTTC	CSARGSYNEQFF
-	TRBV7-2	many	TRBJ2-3	TGTGCCAGCAGCCGTCGAGAGTCTAGCACAGATACGCAGTATTTT	CASSRRESSTDTQYF
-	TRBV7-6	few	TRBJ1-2	TGTGCCAGCAGCTTAGGGTCTTACAAGCCCAACTATGGCTACACCTTC	CASSLGSYKPNYGYTF
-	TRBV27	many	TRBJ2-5	TGTGCCAGCAGTTCGCCAGGAGAAGAGACCCAGTACTTC	CASSSPGEETQYF
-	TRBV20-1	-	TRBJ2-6	TGCAGTGCTAGAGATTTGTACAGGGAAGCCAACGTCCTGACTTTC	CSARDLYREANVLTF
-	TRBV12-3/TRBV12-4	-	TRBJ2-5	TGTGCCAGCAGTGGGGGGGGGCAGATTTCAGAGACCCAGTACTTC	CASSGGGQISETQYF
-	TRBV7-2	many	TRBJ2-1	TGTGCCAGCAGCTTAGCGGGGGGTTTCAATGAGCAGTTCTTC	CASSLAGGFNEQFF
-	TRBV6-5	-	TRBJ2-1	TGTGCCAGCAGTTACTCCGCGGCAGCCAAATCCGTAAGCAATGAGCAGTTCTTC	CASSYSAAAKSVSNEQFF
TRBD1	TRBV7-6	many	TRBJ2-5	TGTGCCAGCAGCTTAGGAAGGGGGCAGGTCGAGACCCAGTACTTC	CASSLGRGQVETQYF
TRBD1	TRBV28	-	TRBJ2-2	TGTGCCAGCAGTTTTGGCCCGGGGCAGGGGGACACCGGGGAGCTGTTTTTT	CASSFGPGQGDTGELFF
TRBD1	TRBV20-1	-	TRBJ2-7	TGCAGTGCTATGAAGCGGACAGGGGGTTACGAGCAGTACTTC	CSAMKRTGGYEQYF
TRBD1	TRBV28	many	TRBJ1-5	TGTGCCACCTCCGGGACAGGGGTTTATAGCAATCAGCCCCAGCATTTT	CATSGTGVYSNQPQHF
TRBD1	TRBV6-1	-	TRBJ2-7	TGTGCCAGCCTCAAACGGGACAGCCGTTACGAGCAGTACTTC	CASLKRDSRYEQYF
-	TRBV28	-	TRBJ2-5	TGTGCCAGCAGCGACGACACCCAAGAGACCCAGTACTTC	CASSDDTQETQYF
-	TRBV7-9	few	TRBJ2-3	TGTGCCAGCAGCTCACTGACCTCTTCAAGCACAGATACGCAGTATTTT	CASSSLTSSSTDTQYF
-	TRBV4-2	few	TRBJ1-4	TGTGCCAGCAGCCAAGAAGGGGCAGGGTTAAATGAAAAACTGTTTTTT	CASSQEGAGLNEKLFF
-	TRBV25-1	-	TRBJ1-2	TGTGCCAGCAGGCCCCCGACTGGGACTTATGGCTACACCTTC	CASRPPTGTYGYTF
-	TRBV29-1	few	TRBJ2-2	TGCAGCGTTGAAGAGGCCGGGGAGCTGTTTTTT	CSVEEAGELFF
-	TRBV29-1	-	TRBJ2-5	TGCAGCGTTGAAGAGACAGGACAATGGGAGACCCAGTACTTC	CSVEETGQWETQYF
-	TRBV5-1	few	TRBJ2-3	TGCGCCAGCAGCCCTGGACCGGAACGTCCCGATACGCAGTATTTT	CASSPGPERPDTQYF
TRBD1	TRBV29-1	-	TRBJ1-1	TGCAGCGTAACTAGACAGGGGTCTTCATTTATGAACACTGAAGCTTTCTTT	CSVTRQGSSFMNTEAFF
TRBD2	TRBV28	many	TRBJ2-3	TGTGCCAGCAGTTTATCCTACGGGAGGGATACGCAGTATTTT	CASSLSYGRDTQYF
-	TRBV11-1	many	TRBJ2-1	TGTGCCAGCAGCTTAAACCGAAGCTCCTACAATGAGCAGTTCTTC	CASSLNRSSYNEQFF
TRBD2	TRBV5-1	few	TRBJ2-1	TGCGCCAGCAGCGGAACACTAGCGGGGGGTGGAAATGAGCAGTTCTTC	CASSGTLAGGGNEQFF
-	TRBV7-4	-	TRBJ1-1	TGTGCCAGCAACTTCCGGGACAACACTGAAGCTTTCTTT	CASNFRDNTEAFF
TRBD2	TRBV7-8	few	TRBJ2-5	TGTGCCAGCAGCCCCATCGTAGGTAGCGGGCGGGGAGAGACCCAGTACTTC	CASSPIVGSGRGETQYF
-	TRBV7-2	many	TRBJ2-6	TGTGCCAGCACTTTGAGCGGGGCCAACGTCCTGACTTTC	CASTLSGANVLTF
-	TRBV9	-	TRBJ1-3	TGTGCCAGCAGCCCCCTCCGGCCCGAGAGCTCTGGAAACACCATATATTTT	CASSPLRPESSGNTIYF
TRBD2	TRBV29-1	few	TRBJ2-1	TGCAGCGTTACGGGACTAGCGGGGCGGCTAAGCTCCTACAATGAGCAGTTCTTC	CSVTGLAGRLSSYNEQFF
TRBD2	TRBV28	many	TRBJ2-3	TGTGCCAGCAGCCCAGGACTAGCCTCAGGGTTTACAGATACGCAGTATTTT	CASSPGLASGFTDTQYF
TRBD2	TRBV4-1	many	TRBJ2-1	TGCGCCAGCAGCCAGGATGGCTATGGGACTAGCGGTGACAATGAGCAGTTCTTC	CASSQDGYGTSGDNEQFF
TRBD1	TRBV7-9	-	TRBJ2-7	TGTGCCAGCAGCTTACCTCGACAGGGCTACGAGCAGTACTTC	CASSLPRQGYEQYF
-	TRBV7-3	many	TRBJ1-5	TGTGCCAGCAGCCGGCGTCAGCCCCAGCATTTT	CASSRRQPQHF
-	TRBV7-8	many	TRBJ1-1	TGTGCCAGCAGCGGTGGAGAGGTGGAAGCTTTCTTT	CASSGGEVEAFF
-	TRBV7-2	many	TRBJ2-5	TGTGCCAGCAGCTTAGGTCAGGGATTAAAGACCCAGTACTTC	CASSLGQGLKTQYF
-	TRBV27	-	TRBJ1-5	TGTAGTACAGGGCAGCCCCAGCATTTT	CSTGQPQHF
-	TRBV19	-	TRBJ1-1	TGTGCCACCCTGTCCACCGATGCCCCTGAAGCTTTCTTT	CATLSTDAPEAFF
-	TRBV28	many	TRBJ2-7	TGTGCCAGCAGGCCCGTGAGGTCCTACGAGCAGTACTTC	CASRPVRSYEQYF
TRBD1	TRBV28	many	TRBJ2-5	TGTGCCAGCTTTTCTGACAGGGAACAAGAGACCCAGTACTTC	CASFSDREQETQYF
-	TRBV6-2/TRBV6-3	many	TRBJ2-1	TGTGCCAGCAGCTTCGGACCTATTGAGCAGTTCTTC	CASSFGPIEQFF